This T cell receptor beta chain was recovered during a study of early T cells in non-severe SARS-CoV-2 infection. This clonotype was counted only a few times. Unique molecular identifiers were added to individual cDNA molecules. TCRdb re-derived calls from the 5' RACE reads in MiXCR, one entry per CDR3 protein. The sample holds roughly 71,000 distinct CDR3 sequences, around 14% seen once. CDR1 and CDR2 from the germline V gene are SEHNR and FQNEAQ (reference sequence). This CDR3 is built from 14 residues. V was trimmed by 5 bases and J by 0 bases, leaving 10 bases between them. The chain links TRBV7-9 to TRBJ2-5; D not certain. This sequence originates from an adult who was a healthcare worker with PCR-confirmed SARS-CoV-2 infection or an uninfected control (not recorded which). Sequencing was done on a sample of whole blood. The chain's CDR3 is CASSPSEYQETQYF. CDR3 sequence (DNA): TGTGCCAGCAGCCCAAGCGAGTACCAAGAGACCCAGTACTTC.